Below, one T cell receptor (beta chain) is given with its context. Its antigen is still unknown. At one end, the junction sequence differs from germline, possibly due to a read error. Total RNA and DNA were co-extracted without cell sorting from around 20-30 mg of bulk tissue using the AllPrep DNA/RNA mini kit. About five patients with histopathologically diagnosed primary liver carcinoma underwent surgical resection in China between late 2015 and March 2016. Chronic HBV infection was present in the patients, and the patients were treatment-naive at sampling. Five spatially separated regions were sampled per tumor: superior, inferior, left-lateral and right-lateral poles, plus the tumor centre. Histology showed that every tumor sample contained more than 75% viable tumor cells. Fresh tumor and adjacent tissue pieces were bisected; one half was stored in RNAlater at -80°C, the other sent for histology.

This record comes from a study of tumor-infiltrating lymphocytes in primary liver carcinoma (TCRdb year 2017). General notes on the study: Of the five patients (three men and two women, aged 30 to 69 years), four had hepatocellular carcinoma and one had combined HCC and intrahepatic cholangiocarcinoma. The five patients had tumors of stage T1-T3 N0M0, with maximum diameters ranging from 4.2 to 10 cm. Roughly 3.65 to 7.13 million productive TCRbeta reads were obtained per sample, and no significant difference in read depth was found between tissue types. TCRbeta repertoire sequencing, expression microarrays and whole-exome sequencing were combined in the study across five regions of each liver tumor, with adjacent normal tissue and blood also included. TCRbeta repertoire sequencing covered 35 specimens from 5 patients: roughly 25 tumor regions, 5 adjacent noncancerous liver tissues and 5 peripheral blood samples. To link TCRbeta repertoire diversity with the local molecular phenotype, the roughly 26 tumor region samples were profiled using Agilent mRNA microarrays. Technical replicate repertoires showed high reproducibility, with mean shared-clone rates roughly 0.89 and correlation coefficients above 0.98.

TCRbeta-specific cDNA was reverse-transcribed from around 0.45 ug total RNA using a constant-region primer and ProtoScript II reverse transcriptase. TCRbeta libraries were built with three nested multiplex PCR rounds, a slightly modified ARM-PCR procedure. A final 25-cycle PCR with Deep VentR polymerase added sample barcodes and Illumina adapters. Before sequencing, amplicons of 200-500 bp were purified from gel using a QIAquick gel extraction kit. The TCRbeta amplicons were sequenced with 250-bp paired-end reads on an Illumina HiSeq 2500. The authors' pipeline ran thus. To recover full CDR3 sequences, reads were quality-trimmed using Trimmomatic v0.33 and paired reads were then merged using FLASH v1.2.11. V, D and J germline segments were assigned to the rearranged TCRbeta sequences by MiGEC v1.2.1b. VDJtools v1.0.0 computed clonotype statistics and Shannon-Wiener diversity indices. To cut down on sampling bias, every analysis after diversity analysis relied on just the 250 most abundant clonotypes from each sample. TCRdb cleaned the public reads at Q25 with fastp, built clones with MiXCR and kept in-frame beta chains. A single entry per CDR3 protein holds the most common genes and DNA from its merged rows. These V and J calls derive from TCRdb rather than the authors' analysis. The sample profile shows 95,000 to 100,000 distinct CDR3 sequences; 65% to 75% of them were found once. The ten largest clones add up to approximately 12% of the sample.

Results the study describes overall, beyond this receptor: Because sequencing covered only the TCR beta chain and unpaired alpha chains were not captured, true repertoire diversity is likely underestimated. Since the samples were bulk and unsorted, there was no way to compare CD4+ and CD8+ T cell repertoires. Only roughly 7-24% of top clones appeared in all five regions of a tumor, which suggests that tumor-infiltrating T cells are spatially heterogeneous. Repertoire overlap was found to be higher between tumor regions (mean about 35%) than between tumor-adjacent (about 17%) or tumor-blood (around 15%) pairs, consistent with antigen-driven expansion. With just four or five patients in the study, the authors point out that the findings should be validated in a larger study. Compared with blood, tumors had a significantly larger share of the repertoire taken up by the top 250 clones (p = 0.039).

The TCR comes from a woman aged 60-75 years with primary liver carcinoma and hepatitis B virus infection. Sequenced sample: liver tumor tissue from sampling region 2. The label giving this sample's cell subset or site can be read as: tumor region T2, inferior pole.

Here the CDR3 is given as CASSPRQTENCDYTF. At the DNA level, the sequence is TGCGCCAGCAGCCCCCGCCAGACAGAAAACTGTGACTACACCTTC. The rearranged chain carries TRBV11-2 and TRBJ1-2; matching of 5 bases hints at TRBD1 as the D gene. The CDR3 holds 15 amino acids from the cysteine to the phenylalanine. The retained sequence is limited to the CDR3, 45 bases, with the frame set at the first base. As encoded in the germline V gene, CDR1 is SGHAT while CDR2 is FQNNGV.